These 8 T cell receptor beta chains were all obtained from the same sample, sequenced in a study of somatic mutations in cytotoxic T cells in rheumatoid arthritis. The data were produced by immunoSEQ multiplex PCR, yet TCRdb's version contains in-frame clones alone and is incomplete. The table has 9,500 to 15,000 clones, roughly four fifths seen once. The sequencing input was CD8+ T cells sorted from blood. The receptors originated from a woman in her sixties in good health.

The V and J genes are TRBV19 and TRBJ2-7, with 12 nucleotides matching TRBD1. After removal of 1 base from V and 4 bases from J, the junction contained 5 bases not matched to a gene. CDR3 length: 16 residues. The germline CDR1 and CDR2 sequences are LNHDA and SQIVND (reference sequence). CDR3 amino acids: CASSIGRDRGRYEQYV. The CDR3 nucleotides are TGTGCCAGTAGTATAGGGCGGGACAGGGGGCGGTACGAGCAGTACGTC.

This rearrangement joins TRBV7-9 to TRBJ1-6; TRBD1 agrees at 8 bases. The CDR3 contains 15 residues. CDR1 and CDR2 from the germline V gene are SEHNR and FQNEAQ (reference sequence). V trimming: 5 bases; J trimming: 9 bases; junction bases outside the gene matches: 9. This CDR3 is CASSPTGAGGSPLHF. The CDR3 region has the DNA TGTGCCAGCAGCCCGACAGGGGCTGGGGGTTCACCCCTCCACTTT.

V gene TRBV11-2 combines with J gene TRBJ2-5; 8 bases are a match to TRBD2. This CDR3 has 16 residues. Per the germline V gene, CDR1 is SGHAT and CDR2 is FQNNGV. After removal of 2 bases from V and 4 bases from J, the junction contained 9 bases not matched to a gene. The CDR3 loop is CASSLRDSGNGETQYF. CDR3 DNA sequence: TGTGCCAGCAGCTTAAGGGATAGCGGGAACGGAGAGACCCAGTACTTC.

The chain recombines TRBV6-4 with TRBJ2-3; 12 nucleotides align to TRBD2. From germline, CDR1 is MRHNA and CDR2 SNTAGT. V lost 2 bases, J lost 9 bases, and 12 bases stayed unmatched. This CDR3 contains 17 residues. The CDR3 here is CASSDTLAGGPGRTQYF. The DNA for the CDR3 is TGTGCCAGCAGTGACACTCTAGCGGGGGGGCCGGGTCGGACGCAGTATTTT.

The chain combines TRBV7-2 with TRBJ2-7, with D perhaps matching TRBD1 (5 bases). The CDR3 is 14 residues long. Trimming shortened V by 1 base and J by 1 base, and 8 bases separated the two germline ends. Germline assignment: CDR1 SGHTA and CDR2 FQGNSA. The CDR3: CASSLERGSYEQYF. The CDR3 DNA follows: TGTGCCAGCAGCTTAGAAAGGGGTTCCTACGAGCAGTACTTC.

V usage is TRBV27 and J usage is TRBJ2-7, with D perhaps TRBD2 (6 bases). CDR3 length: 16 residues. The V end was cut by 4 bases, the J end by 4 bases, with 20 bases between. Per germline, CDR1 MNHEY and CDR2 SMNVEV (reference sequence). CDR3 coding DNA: TGTGCCAGCAGTTCCCTCCTTTGGGGGAGGACTTACGAGCAGTACTTC. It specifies CASSSLLWGRTYEQYF.

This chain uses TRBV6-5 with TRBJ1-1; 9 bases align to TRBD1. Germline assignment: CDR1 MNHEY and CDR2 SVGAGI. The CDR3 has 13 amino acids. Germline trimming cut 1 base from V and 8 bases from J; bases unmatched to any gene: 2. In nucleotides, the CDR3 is TGTGCCAGCAGTTACTGGGACAGGGCGGAAGCTTTCTTT. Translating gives CASSYWDRAEAFF.

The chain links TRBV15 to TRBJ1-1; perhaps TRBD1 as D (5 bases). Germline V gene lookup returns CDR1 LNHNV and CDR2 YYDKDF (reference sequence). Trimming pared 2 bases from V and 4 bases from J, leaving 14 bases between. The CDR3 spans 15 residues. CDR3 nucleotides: TGTGCCACCAGCAGACGGTCAGGGTTGGGCACTGAAGCTTTCTTT. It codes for CATSRRSGLGTEAFF.